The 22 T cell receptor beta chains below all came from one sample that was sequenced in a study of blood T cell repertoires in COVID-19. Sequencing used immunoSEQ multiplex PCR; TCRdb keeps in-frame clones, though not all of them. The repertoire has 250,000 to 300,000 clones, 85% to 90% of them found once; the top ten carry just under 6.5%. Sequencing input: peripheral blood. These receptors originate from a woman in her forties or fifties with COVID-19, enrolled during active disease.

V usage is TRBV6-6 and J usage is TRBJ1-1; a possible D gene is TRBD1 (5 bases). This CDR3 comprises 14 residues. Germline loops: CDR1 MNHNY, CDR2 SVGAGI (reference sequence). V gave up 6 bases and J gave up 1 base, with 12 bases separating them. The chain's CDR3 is CASSSPDRNTEAFF. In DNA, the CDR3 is TGTGCCAGCAGCTCCCCCGACAGGAACACTGAAGCTTTCTTT.

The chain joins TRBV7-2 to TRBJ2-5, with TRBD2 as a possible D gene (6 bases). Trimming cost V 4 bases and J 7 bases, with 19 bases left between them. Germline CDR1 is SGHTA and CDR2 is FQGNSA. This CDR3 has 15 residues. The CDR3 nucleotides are TGTGCCAGCAGCTCGCGTTTGGGATCCGGGGGGACCCAGTACTTC. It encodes CASSSRLGSGGTQYF.

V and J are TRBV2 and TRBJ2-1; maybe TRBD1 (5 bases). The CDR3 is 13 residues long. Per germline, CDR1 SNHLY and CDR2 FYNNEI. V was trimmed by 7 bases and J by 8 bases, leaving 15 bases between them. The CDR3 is CASMIAGKHEQFF. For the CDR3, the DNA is TGTGCCAGCATGATCGCAGGGAAGCATGAGCAGTTCTTC.

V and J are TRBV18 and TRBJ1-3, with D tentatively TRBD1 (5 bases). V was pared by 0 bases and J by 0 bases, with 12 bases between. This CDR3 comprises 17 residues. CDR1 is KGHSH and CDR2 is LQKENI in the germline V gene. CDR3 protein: CASSPPGRVISGNTIYF. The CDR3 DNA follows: TGTGCCAGCTCACCACCCGGCAGGGTAATCTCTGGAAACACCATATATTTT.

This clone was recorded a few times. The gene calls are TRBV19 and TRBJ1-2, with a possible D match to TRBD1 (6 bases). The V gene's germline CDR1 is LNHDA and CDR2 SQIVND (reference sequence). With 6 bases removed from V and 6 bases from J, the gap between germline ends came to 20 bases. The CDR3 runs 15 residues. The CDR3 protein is CASRGPAQGRDGYTF. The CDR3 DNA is TGTGCCAGTAGGGGACCCGCGCAGGGGAGGGATGGCTACACCTTC.

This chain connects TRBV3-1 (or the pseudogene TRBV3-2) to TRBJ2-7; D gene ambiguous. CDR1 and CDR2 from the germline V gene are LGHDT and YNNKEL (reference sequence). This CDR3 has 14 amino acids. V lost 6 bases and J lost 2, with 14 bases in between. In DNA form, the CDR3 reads TGTGCCAGCAGTCTCCAGCGTGTTCCCTACGAGCAGTACTTC. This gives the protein CASSLQRVPYEQYF.

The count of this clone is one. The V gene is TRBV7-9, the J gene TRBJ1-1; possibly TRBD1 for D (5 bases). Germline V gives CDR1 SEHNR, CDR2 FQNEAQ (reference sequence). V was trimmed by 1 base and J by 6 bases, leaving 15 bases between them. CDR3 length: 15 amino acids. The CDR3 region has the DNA TGTGCCAGCAGCTTAGGATCGGGAGGGGTGGCTGAAGCTTTCTTT. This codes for CASSLGSGGVAEAFF.

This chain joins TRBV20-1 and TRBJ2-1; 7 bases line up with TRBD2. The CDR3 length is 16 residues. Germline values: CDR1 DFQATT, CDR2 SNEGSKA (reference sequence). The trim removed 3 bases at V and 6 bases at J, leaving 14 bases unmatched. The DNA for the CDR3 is TGCAGTGCTAGTGGGGTCCAGCGGGAATTGTTCAATGAGCAGTTCTTC. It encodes CSASGVQRELFNEQFF.

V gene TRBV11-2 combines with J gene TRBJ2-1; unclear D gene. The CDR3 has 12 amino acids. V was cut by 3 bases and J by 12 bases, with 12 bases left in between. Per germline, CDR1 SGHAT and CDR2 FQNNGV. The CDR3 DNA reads TGTGCCAGCAGCTTGGTAGGTCAGGCGCAGTTCTTC. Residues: CASSLVGQAQFF.

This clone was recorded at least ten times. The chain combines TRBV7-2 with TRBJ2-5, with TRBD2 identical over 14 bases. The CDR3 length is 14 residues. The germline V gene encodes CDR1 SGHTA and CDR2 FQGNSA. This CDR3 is CASGTSGSGETQYF. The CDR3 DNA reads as TGTGCTTCCGGGACTAGCGGGAGCGGAGAGACCCAGTACTTC.

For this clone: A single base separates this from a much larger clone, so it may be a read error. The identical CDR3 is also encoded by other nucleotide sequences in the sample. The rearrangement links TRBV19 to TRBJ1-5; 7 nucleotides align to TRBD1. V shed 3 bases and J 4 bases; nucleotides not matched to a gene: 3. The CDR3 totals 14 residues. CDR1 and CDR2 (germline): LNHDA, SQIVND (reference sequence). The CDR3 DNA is TGTGCCAGTAGTATTGTACAGGGGAATCAGCCCCAGCATTTT. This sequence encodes CASSIVQGNQPQHF. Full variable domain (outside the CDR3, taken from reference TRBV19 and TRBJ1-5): DGGITQSPKYLFRKEGQNVTLSCEQNLNHDAMYWYRQDPGQGLRLIYYSQIVNDFQKGDIAEGYSVSREKKESFPLTVTSAQKNPTAFYLCASSIVQGNQPQHFGDGTRLSIL.

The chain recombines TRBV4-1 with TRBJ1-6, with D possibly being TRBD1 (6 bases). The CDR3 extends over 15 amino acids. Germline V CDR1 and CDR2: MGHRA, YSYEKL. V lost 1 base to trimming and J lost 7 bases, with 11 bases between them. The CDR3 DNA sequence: TGCGCCAGCAGCCAAGGGGCAGGGGTCAATTCACCCCTCCACTTT. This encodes CASSQGAGVNSPLHF.

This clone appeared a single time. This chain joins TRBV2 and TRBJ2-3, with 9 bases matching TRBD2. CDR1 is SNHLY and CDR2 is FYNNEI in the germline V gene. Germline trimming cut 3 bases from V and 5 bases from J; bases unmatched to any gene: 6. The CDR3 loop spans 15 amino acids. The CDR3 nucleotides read TGTGCCAGCAGTGATAGCGGGAGTGTTGGAGATACGCAGTATTTT. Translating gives CASSDSGSVGDTQYF.

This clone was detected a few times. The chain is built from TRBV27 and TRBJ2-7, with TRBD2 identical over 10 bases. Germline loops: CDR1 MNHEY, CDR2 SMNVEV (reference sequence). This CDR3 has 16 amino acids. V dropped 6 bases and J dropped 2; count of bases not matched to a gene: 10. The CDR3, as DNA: TGTGCCAGCAGGCTTTCCGGGACTAGCGCCGCCTACGAGCAGTACTTC. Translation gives CASRLSGTSAAYEQYF.

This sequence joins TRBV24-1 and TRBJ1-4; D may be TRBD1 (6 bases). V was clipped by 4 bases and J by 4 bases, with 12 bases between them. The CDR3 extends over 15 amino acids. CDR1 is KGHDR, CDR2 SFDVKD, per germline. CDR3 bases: TGTGCCACCAGTGACAGGGGTCCGGGTAATGAAAAACTGTTTTTT. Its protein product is CATSDRGPGNEKLFF.

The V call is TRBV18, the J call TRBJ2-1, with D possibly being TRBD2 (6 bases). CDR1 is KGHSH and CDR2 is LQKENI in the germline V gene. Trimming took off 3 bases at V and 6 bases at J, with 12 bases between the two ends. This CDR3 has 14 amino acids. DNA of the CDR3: TGTGCCAGCTCACCTGGAGGGGTCGGCAATGAGCAGTTCTTC. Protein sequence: CASSPGGVGNEQFF.

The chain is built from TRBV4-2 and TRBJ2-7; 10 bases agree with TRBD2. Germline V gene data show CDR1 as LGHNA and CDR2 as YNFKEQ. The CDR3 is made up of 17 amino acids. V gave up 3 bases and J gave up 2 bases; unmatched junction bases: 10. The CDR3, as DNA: TGTGCCAGCAGCCAGGCCGCCGGGACTAGCGAGACCTACGAGCAGTACTTC. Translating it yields CASSQAAGTSETYEQYF.

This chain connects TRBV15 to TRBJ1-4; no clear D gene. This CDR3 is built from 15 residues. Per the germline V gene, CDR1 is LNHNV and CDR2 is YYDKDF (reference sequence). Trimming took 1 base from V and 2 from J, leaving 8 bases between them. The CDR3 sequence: CATSRVGETNEKLFF. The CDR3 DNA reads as TGTGCCACCAGCAGAGTTGGAGAGACTAATGAAAAACTGTTTTTT.

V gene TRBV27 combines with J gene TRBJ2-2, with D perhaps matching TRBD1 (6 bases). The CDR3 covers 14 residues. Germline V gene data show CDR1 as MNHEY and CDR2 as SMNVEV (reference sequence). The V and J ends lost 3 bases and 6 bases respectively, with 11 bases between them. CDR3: CASSFLTGPGELFF. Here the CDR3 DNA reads TGTGCCAGCAGTTTCCTAACAGGGCCCGGGGAGCTGTTTTTT.

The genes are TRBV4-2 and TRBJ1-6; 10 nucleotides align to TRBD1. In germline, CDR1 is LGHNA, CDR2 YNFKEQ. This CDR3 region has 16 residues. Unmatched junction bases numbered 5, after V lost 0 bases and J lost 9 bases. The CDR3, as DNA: TGTGCCAGCAGCCAAGAAGGGACAGGGGCTAGTTCACCCCTCCACTTT. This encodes CASSQEGTGASSPLHF.

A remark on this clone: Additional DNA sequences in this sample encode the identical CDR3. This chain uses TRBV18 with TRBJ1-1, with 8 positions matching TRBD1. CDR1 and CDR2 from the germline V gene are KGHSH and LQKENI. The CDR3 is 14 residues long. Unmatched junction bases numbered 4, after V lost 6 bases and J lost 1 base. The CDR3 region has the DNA TGTGCCAGCTCGCGGGACAGGAAGAACACTGAAGCTTTCTTT. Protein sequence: CASSRDRKNTEAFF. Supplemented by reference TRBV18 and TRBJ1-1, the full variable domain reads NAGVMQNPRHLVRRRGQEARLRCSPMKGHSHVYWYRQLPEEGLKFMVYLQKENIIDESGMPKERFSAEFPKEGPSILRIQQVVRGDSAAYFCASSRDRKNTEAFFGQGTRLTVV.

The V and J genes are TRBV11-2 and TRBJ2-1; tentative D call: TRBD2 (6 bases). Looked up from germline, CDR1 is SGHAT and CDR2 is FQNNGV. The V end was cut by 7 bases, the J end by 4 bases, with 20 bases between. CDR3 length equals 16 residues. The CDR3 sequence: CASTSRWASVYNEQFF. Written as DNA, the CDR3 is TGTGCCAGCACCAGTCGTTGGGCTAGCGTATACAATGAGCAGTTCTTC. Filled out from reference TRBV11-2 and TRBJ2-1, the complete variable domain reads EAGVAQSPRYKIIEKRQSVAFWCNPISGHATLYWYQQILGQGPKLLIQFQNNGVVDDSQLPKDRFSAERLKGVDSTLKIQPAKLEDSAVYLCASTSRWASVYNEQFFGPGTRLTVL.